This T cell receptor beta chain was captured in a study of cytomegalovirus exposure and HLA in healthy donors. The CDR3 contains 16 residues. Trimming at V came to 5 bases and at J to 2 bases, leaving 9 bases not matched to a gene. Germline CDR1 is MGHDK and CDR2 is SYGVNS. A multiplex PCR was run with 60 Vbeta primers and 13 Jbeta primers. Method: immunoSEQ multiplex PCR; TCRdb's copy keeps in-frame clones and lacks some. In the table there are around 130,000 clones, approximately 89% of which are singletons. The sample was PBMCs. This sequence joins TRBV25-1 and TRBJ2-1, with 7 bases aligning to TRBD1. The receptor was derived from a woman in her 30s in good health and CMV-seropositive. The CDR3, as DNA: TGTGCCAGCAGTAAGTTTCGGGACAGTACCTACAATGAGCAGTTCTTC. Translation: CASSKFRDSTYNEQFF.